The present entry profiles one TCR beta chain with its context. Antigen specificity is unknown. The entry originates in a study of monozygotic twins with inflammatory bowel disease. Study-wide results and caveats: A single strong IBD-associated signal or clonotype was not supported by the findings. TCRbeta inverse Simpson diversity was decreased in IBD patients versus healthy co-twins.

Germline assignment: CDR1 SGHRS and CDR2 YFSETQ. The length of the CDR3 is 17 residues. cDNA was made in eight separate reactions per sample. TCRdb re-called the 5' RACE reads; one entry per CDR3 protein, DNA not given. This table holds about 300,000 distinct CDR3 sequences. Material for sequencing was blood. The origin of this receptor is a human donor with ulcerative colitis or Crohn's disease, or a healthy co-twin of an affected twin (not recorded which). The chain couples TRBV5-1 to TRBJ2-5; TCRdb names TRBD1, which stays unverified in the absence of DNA. The CDR3 sequence: CASSSPGAALPGETQYF.